The clone carrying this T cell receptor (beta chain) was observed a few times. Antigen specificity is unknown. Study donors comprised healthy, HIV-negative adults devoid of recent acute infection or vaccination. The data were obtained in a study of shared clonotypes between healthy human individuals. Points from the study as a whole: Estimated clonotype richness was generally higher in naive than memory subsets. Researchers sampled blood only, noting tissue repertoires likely differ.

Trimming took off 7 bases at V and 6 bases at J, with 15 bases between the two ends. Germline CDR1 is GTSNPN and CDR2 is SVGIG (reference sequence). This CDR3 comprises 13 residues. Data came from immunoSEQ multiplex PCR; TCRdb stores just in-frame clones and leaves some out. The sample has about 2.4 million clones, roughly 93% seen once. The V gene is TRBV30, the J gene TRBJ1-4, with D possibly being TRBD1 (5 bases). Sample: naive CD4+ T cells from PBMCs. Described subset: CD45RA+ positively selected. This receptor was taken from a man aged 18-30 years in good health. Some clones in this sample may be carry-over from other donors' samples. CDR3 sequence (DNA): TGTGCCTCTAGGATCGGAGGGGATGAAAAACTGTTTTTT. Translation: CASRIGGDEKLFF. Supplemented by reference TRBV30 and TRBJ1-4, the full variable domain reads SQTIHQWPATLVQPVGSPLSLECTVEGTSNPNLYWYRQAAGRGLQLLFYSVGIGQISSEVPQNLSASRPQDRQFILSSKKLLLSDSGFYLCASRIGGDEKLFFGSGTQLSVL.